The clone carrying this TCR beta chain came up a few times. Study processing details: Reference gene primer amplification gave nucleated cell count estimates. The repertoire was sequenced with immunoSEQ multiplex PCR; TCRdb's copy has only in-frame clones and lacks some. The DNA gave D and trimming, while V, J and clone size come from that table. Of 200,000 to 250,000 clones in the sample, less than 90% were seen once. The data derive from a study of blood T cell repertoires in COVID-19. Study-wide background: In each case, the material was cDNA or gDNA derived from T cells, B-cell-depleted T cells, or PBMCs.

Per germline, CDR1 SEHNR and CDR2 FQNEAQ (reference sequence). The junction had 7 bases not matched to a gene; V was cut back by 8 bases and J by 1 base. The CDR3 is 15 residues long. The rearrangement joins TRBV7-9 to TRBJ1-1; 10 bases map to TRBD1. The material sequenced was peripheral blood. The clonotype originates from a woman at least 80 years old with active or convalescent COVID-19. This chain's CDR3 is CASVGQGGGNTEAFF. CDR3 sequence (DNA): TGTGCCAGCGTAGGACAGGGGGGTGGGAACACTGAAGCTTTCTTT.